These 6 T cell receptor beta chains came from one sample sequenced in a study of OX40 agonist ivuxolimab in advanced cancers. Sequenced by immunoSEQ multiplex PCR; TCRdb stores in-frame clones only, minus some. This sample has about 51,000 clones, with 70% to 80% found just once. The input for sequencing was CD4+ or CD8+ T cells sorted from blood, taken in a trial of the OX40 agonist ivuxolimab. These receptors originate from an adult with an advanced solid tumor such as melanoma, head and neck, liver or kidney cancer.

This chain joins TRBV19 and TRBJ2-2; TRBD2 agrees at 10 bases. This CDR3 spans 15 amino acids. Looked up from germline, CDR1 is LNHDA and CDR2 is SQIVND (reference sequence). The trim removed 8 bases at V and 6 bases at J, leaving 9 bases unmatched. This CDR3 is CASLLAGDFAGELFF. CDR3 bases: TGTGCCAGTCTTCTAGCGGGAGACTTCGCCGGGGAGCTGTTTTTT.

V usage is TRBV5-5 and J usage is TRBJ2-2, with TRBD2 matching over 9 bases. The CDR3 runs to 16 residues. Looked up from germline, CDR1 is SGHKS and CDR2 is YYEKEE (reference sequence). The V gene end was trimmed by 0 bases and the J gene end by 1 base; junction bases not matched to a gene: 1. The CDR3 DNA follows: TGTGCCAGCAGCTTGGTAGCGGGGGTGAACACCGGGGAGCTGTTTTTT. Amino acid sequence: CASSLVAGVNTGELFF.

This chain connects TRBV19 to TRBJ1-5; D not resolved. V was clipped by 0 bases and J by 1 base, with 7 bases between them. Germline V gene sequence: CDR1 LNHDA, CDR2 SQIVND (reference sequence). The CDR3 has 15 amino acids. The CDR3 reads CASSIEGLSNQPQHF. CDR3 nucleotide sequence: TGTGCCAGTAGTATAGAGGGGTTAAGCAATCAGCCCCAGCATTTT.

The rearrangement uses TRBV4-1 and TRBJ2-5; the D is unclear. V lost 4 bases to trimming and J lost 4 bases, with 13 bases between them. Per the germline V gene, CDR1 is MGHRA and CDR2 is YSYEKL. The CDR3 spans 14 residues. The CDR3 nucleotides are TGCGCCAGCAGCCCCTTCGGAGTTCGAGAGACCCAGTACTTC. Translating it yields CASSPFGVRETQYF.

The CDR3 region is CASDLSRESYEQYF. The CDR3 region has the DNA TGCGCCAGCGATTTGAGCCGAGAGTCCTACGAGCAGTACTTC. The chain is built from TRBV10-1 and TRBJ2-7; D is unresolved. V shed 8 bases and J shed 1 base, with 15 bases lying between them. The CDR3 is 14 residues long. Germline CDR1 and CDR2: WNHNN and SYGVQD (reference sequence).

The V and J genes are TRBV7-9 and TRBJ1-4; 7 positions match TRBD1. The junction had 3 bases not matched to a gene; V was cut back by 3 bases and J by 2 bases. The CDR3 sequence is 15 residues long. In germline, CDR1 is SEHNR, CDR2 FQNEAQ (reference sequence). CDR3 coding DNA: TGTGCCAGCAGCTTCCGCAGGGGGACTAATGAAAAACTGTTTTTT. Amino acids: CASSFRRGTNEKLFF.